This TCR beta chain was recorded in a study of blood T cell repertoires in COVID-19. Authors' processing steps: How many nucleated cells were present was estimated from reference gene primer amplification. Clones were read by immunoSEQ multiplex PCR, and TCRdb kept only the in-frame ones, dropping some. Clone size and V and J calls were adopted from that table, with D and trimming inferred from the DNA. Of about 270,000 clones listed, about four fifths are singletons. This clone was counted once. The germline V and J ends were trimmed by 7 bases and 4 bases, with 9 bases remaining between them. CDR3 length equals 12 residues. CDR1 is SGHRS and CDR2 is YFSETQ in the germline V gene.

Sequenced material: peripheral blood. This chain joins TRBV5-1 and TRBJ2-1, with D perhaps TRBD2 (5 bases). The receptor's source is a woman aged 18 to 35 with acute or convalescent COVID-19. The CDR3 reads CASGRTYNEQFF. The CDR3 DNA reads TGCGCCAGCGGGCGGACTTACAATGAGCAGTTCTTC.